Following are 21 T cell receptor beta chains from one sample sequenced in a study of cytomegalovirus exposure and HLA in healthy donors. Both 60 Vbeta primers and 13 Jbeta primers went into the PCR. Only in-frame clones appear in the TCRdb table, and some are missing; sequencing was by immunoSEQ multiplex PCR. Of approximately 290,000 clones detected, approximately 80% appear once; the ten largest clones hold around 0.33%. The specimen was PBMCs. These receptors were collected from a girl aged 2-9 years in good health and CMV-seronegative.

The chain's CDR3 is CATKKGGRRDNEQFF. DNA of the CDR3: TGCGCCACGAAAAAGGGAGGTAGGCGAGACAATGAGCAGTTCTTC. The chain links TRBV10-2 to TRBJ2-1, with a weak D call TRBD2 (6 bases). This CDR3 has 15 amino acids. V was shortened by 10 bases and J by 5 bases, with 21 bases between the two germline ends. Germline lookup yields CDR1 WSHSY and CDR2 SAAADI.

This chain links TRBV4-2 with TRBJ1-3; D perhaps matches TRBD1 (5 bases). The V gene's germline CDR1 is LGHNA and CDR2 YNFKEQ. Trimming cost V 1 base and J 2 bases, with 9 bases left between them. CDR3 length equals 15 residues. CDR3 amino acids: CASSQVAGPGNTIYF. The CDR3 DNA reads TGTGCCAGCAGCCAAGTCGCAGGGCCTGGAAACACCATATATTTT.

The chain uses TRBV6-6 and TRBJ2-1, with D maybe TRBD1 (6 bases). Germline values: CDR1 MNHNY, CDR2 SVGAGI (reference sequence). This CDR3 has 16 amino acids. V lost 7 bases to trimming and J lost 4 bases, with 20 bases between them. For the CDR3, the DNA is TGTGCCAGCACCGCACAGGGACCGCCATCGTACAATGAGCAGTTCTTC. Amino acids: CASTAQGPPSYNEQFF.

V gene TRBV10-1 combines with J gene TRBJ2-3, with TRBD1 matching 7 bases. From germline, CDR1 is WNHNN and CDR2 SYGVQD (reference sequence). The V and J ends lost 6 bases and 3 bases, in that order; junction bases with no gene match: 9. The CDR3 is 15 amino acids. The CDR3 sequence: CASSPGQVKTDTQYF. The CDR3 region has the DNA TGCGCCAGCAGCCCAGGACAGGTTAAAACAGATACGCAGTATTTT.

The DNA for the CDR3 is TGTGCCAGCAGTCCCGACAGGGGGCACGGCTACACCTTC. This encodes CASSPDRGHGYTF. J is TRBJ1-2 and V is TRBV6-1; 10 positions match TRBD1. With 5 bases clipped from V and 8 bases from J, the junction kept 5 bases outside the gene matches. This CDR3 contains 13 residues. Germline assignment: CDR1 MNHNS and CDR2 SASEGT.

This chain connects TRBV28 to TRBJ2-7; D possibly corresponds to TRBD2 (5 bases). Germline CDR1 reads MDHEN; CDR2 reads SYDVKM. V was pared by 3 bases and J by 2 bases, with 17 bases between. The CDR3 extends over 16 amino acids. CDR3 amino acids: CASSLPQRRLAYEQYF. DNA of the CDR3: TGTGCCAGCAGTTTGCCTCAGCGGAGGTTGGCCTACGAGCAGTACTTC.

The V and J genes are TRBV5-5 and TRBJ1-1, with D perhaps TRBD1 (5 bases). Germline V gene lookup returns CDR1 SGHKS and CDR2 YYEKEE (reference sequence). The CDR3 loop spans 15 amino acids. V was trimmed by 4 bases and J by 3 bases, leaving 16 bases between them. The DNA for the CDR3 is TGTGCCAGCAGCGGGGAAGGGTTCAGGGACACTGAAGCTTTCTTT. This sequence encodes CASSGEGFRDTEAFF. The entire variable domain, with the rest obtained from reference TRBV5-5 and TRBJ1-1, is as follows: DAGVTQSPTHLIKTRGQQVTLRCSPISGHKSVSWYQQVLGQGPQFIFQYYEKEERGRGNFPDRFSARQFPNYSSELNVNALLLGDSALYLCASSGEGFRDTEAFFGQGTRLTVV.

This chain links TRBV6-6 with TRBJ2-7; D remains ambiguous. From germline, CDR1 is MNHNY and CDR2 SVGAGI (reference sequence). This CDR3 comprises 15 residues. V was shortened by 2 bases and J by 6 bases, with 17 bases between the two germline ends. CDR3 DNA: TGTGCCAGCAGTTACCCCTCCGCTCCACGGTCCGAGCAGTACTTC. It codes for CASSYPSAPRSEQYF.

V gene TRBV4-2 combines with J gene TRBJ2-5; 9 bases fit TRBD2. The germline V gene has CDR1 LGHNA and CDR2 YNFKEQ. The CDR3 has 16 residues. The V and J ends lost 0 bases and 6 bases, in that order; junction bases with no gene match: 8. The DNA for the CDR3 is TGTGCCAGCAGCCAAGATCGCGGGGGGGCCACAAAGACCCAGTACTTC. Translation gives CASSQDRGGATKTQYF.

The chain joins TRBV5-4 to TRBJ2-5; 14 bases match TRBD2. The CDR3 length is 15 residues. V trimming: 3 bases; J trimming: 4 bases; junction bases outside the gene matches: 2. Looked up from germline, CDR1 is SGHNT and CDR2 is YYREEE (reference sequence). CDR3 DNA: TGTGCCAGCAGCTCGGGACTAGCGGGAGCAGAGACCCAGTACTTC. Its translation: CASSSGLAGAETQYF.

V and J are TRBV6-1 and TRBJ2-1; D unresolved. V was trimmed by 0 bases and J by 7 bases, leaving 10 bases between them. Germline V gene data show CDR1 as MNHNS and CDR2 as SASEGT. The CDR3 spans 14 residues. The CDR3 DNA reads TGTGCCAGCAGTGAAGCACCACTAACTAATGAGCAGTTCTTC. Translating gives CASSEAPLTNEQFF.

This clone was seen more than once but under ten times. CDR3 protein: CASSRIPGNEQFF. The CDR3 nucleotides are TGTGCCAGCAGTCGGATCCCGGGCAATGAGCAGTTCTTC. The V and J genes are TRBV7-8 and TRBJ2-1; D ambiguous. CDR3 length: 13 amino acids. Germline V CDR1 and CDR2: SGHVS, FQNEAQ. Trimming shortened V by 6 bases and J by 6 bases, and 12 bases separated the two germline ends.

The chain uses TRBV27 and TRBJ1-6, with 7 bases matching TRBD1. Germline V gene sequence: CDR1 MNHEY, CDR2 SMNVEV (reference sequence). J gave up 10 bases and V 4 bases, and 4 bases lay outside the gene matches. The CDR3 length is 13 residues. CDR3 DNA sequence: TGTGCCAGCAGTTCCGCGGACAGGTCACCCCTCCACTTT. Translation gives CASSSADRSPLHF.

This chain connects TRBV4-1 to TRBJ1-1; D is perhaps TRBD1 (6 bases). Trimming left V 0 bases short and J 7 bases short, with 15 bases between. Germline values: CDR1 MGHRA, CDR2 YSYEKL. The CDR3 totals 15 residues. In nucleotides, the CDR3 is TGCGCCAGCAGCCAAGAGTGGGATTTCAGGGGTGAAGCTTTCTTT. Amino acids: CASSQEWDFRGEAFF.

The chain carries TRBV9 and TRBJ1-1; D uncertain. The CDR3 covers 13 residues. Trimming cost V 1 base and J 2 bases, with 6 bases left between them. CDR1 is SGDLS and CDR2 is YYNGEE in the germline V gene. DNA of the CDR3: TGTGCCAGCAGCGTAATCTATAACACTGAAGCTTTCTTT. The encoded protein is CASSVIYNTEAFF.

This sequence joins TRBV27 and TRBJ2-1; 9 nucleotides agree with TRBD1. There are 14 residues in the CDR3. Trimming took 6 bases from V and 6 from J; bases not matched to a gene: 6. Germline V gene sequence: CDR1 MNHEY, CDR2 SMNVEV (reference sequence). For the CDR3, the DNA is TGTGCCAGCAGCTCCGGGACAGGGCTCAATGAGCAGTTCTTC. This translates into CASSSGTGLNEQFF.

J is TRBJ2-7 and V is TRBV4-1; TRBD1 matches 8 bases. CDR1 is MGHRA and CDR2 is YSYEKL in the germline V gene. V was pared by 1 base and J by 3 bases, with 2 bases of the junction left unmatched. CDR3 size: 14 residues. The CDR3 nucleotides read TGCGCCAGCAGCCAAGTTACAGGGGGCTACGAGCAGTACTTC. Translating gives CASSQVTGGYEQYF.

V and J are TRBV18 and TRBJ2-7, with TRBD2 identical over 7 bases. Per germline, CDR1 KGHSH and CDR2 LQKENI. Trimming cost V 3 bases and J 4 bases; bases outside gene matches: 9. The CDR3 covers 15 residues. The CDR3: CASSPGLREVYEQYF. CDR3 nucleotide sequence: TGTGCCAGCTCACCGGGACTCCGGGAGGTTTACGAGCAGTACTTC.

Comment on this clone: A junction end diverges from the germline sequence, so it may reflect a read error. This chain's CDR3 is CASSFPGGGRDF. The DNA for the CDR3 is TGTGCCAGCAGTTTTCCGGGGGGGGGTCGAGACTTC. The chain is built from TRBV28 and TRBJ2-5; 8 nucleotides line up with TRBD2. Germline CDR1 MDHEN, CDR2 SYDVKM. CDR3 length: 12 amino acids. The whole variable domain, filled in from reference TRBV28 and TRBJ2-5, reads DVKVTQSSRYLVKRTGEKVFLECVQDMDHENMFWYRQDPGLGLRLIYFSYDVKMKEKGDIPEGYSVSREKKERFSLILESASTNQTSMYLCASSFPGGGRDFGPGTRLLVL.

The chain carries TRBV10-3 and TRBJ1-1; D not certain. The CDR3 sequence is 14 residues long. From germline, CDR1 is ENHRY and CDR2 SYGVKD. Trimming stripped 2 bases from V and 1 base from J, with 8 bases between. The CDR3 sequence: CAISEAQANTEAFF. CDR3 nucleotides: TGTGCCATCAGTGAGGCTCAAGCGAACACTGAAGCTTTCTTT.

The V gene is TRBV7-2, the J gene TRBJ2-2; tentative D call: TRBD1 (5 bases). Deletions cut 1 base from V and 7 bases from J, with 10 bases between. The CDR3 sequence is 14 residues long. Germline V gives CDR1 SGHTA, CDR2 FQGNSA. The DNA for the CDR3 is TGTGCCAGCAGCTTAGACTGGGGCGGCGGGGAGCTGTTTTTT. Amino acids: CASSLDWGGGELFF. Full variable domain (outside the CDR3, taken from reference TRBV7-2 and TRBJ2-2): GAGVSQSPSNKVTEKGKDVELRCDPISGHTALYWYRQSLGQGLEFLIYFQGNSAPDKSGLPSDRFSAERTGGSVSTLTIQRTQQEDSAVYLCASSLDWGGGELFFGEGSRLTVL.